The text below deals with one T cell receptor beta chain. The antigen remains unidentified. It was with a sample-barcoded 5' primer and a J-beta primer mix that a second PCR of roughly 7 to 12 cycles was run. TCRdb reprocessed the 5' RACE reads via MiXCR and lists one record per CDR3 protein. The repertoire holds about 1.1 million distinct CDR3 sequences, with 35% to 40% as singletons. The CDR3 is 15 residues long. Germline-derived CDR1 and CDR2 are ENHRY and SYGVKD. V lost 3 bases and J lost 5, with 16 bases in between. The sample belongs to a study of blood T cells in healthy people across ages. Study in general: For every two T cells, template switching captured about one barcoded beta molecule.

General study points: CMV status of donors was not determined, possibly confounding expanded clonotype changes. Strong correlation linked observed beta diversity and percent naive T cells. Naive and antigen-experienced cells could not be conclusively compared, given unsorted PBMCs.

The sequenced material came from blood. The sequence was collected from a man younger than 35 in good health. The V call is TRBV10-3, the J call TRBJ1-1; D perhaps matches TRBD1 (6 bases). The CDR3 loop reads CAISEISGARTEAFF. The CDR3 coding sequence is TGTGCCATCAGTGAAATATCGGGGGCGCGAACTGAAGCTTTCTTT.